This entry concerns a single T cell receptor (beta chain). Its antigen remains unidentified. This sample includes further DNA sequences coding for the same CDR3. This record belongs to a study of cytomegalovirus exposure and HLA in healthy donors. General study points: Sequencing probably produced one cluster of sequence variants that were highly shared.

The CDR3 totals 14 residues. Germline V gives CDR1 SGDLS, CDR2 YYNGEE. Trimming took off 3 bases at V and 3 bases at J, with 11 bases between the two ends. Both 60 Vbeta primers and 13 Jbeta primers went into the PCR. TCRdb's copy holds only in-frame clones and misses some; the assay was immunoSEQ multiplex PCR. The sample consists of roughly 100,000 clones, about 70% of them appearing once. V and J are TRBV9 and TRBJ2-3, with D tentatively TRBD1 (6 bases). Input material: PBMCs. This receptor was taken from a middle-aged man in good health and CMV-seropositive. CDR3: CASSALGGTDTQYF. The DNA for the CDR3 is TGTGCCAGCAGCGCATTAGGGGGTACAGATACGCAGTATTTT.